Sequencing of this T cell receptor beta chain was carried out in a study of molecular identifiers for immune sequencing clone quantification. With listed TCR primers and previously described methods, bulk TCR libraries were prepared. MiXCR was run by TCRdb on the PCR reads, yielding one entry per CDR3 protein. This table holds about 640,000 distinct CDR3 sequences, just under 20% found once. The V gene lost 0 bases and the J gene lost 6 bases, with 16 bases spanning the gap. The germline CDR1 and CDR2 sequences are SGDLS and YYNGEE. The CDR3 is made up of 15 amino acids. This clonotype showed up many times.

This clonotype originated in a human donor in good health. Some libraries in this study had Jurkat cell RNA spiked in. The specimen was naive CD8+ T cells from blood, with Jurkat cell RNA spiked in. Noted subset: FACS-sorted CD8+CD4-CCR7+CD45RA+ naive T cells. This chain connects TRBV9 to TRBJ2-7; D assignment may be TRBD1 or TRBD2 (5 bases each). This chain's CDR3 is CASSVGVGVGAEQYF. CDR3 bases: TGTGCCAGCAGCGTAGGTGTGGGGGTAGGGGCCGAGCAGTACTTC.